Listed here is a single T cell receptor (beta chain). The antigen is unknown. These data come from a study of Ad26.COV2.S vaccination and SARS-CoV-2 variants. Study-level background: Ad26.COV2.S was injected intramuscularly once or twice, 56 days apart.

The CDR3 covers 14 residues. Germline CDR1 reads LNHDA; CDR2 reads SQIVND (reference sequence). Losses at the gene ends were 6 bases for V and 3 bases for J; bases not matched to a gene: 3. Described treatment: 15 to 20 received Ad26.COV2.S at low or high dose, single or two shots; roughly five received placebo; per-sample allocation not given. Sampling was performed 63 days after the first vaccine or placebo injection. Whole-study results and caveats: Vaccine recipients had higher spike-specific TCR breadth than placebo recipients. After vaccination, reports described spike-specific CD8+ and CD4+ T cell responses as showing substantial breadth. Comparable non-spike TCR breadth was observed in vaccine and placebo recipients.

Clones were sequenced by immunoSEQ multiplex PCR, and TCRdb holds only the in-frame ones, with some missing. The table includes about 440,000 clones, roughly 87% detected once. The TCR originated in a person between 18 and 59 years old who received the Ad26.COV2.S COVID-19 vaccine or a placebo. The chain carries TRBV19 and TRBJ1-2; 11 nucleotides align to TRBD1. This specimen consisted of peripheral blood, obtained in a trial of Ad26.COV2.S vaccine versus placebo. For the CDR3, the DNA is TGTGCCAGTAGGGACAGGGGGCGCGACTATGGCTACACCTTC. Translation gives CASRDRGRDYGYTF.